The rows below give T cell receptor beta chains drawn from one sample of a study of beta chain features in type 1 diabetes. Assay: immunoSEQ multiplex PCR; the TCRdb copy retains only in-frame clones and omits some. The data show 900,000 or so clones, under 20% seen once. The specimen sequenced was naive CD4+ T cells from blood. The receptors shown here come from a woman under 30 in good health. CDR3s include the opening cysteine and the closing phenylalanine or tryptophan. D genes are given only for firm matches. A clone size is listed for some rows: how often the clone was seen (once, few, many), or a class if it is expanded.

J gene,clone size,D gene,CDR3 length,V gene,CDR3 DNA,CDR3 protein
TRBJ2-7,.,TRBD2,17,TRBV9,TGTGCCAGCAGCGGAGGGACTAGCGGGAGTCCGTGGAACGAGCAGTACTTC,CASSGGTSGSPWNEQYF
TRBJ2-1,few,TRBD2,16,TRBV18,TGTGCCAGCTCACCAGTCATCCGGGGGGCCTACAATGAGCAGTTCTTC,CASSPVIRGAYNEQFF
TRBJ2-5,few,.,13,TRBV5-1,TGCGCCAGCAGCACCGGGACCCAAGAGACCCAGTACTTC,CASSTGTQETQYF
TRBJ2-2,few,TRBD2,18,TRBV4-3,TGCGCCAGCAGCCAAGGGGGTTTTGCGGGAGTCCTTAGCGGGGAGCTGTTTTTT,CASSQGGFAGVLSGELFF
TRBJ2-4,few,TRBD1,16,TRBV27,TGTGCCAGCAGTGAAGGGACAGGGCGGGCCAAAAACATTCAGTACTTC,CASSEGTGRAKNIQYF
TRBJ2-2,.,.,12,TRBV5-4,TGTGCCAGCAGCTCTCAAGAGATGGTGCTGTTTTTT,CASSSQEMVLFF
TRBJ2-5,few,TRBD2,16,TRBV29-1,TGCAGCGCACAATCCGGGACTAGCGGGAGGAAAGAGACCCAGTACTTC,CSAQSGTSGRKETQYF
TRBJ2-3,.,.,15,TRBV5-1,TGCGCCAGCAGCTTAGGCCGTATAAGCACAGATACGCAGTATTTT,CASSLGRISTDTQYF
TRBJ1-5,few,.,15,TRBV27,TGTGCCAGCAGTTTCTTAGCAGGGGATAATCAGCCCCAGCATTTT,CASSFLAGDNQPQHF
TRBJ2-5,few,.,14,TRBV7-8,TGTGCCAGCAGCTCAGGGGCCTCGCGGGAGACCCAGTACTTC,CASSSGASRETQYF
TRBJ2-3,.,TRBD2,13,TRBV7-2,TGTGCCAGCAGATTCGGGGGGGCGGATACGCAGTATTTT,CASRFGGADTQYF
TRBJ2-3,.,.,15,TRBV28,TGTGCCAGCAGTCCATCGGGCGGAAGATCAGATACGCAGTATTTT,CASSPSGGRSDTQYF
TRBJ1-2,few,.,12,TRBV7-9,TGTGCCAGCAGCTTAGAAACAATTGGCTACACCTTC,CASSLETIGYTF
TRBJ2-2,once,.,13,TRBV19,TGTGCCAGTAGGGCAGTGAACACCGGGGAGCTGTTTTTT,CASRAVNTGELFF
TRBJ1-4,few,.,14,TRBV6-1,TGTGCCAGCAGTGCCCCGGACGGATTTGAAAAACTGTTTTTT,CASSAPDGFEKLFF
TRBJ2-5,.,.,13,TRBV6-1,TGTGCCAGCAGGCCGGGACAAGGGGGGACCCAGTACTTC,CASRPGQGGTQYF
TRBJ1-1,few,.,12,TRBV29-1,TGCAGCGTTGGTCAGACGAACACTGAAGCTTTCTTT,CSVGQTNTEAFF
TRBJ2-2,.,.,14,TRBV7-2,TGTGCCAGCAGCTCCCAGGGTAACACCGGGGAGCTGTTTTTT,CASSSQGNTGELFF
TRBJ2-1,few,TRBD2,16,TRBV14,TGTGCCAGCAGCCTCATAGCGGGAGGGCCGGTGTATGAGCAGTTCTTC,CASSLIAGGPVYEQFF
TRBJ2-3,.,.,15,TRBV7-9,TGTGCCAGCAGCTTTGGGGACACCCGCACAGATACGCAGTATTTT,CASSFGDTRTDTQYF
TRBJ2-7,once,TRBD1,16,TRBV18,TGTGCCAGCTCACCACCCCGCTCAGGGGGCGCGTACGAGCAGTACTTC,CASSPPRSGGAYEQYF
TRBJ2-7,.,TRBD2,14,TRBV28,TGTGCCAGCACTTTAGCGGGAACCCCCTACGAGCAGTACTTC,CASTLAGTPYEQYF